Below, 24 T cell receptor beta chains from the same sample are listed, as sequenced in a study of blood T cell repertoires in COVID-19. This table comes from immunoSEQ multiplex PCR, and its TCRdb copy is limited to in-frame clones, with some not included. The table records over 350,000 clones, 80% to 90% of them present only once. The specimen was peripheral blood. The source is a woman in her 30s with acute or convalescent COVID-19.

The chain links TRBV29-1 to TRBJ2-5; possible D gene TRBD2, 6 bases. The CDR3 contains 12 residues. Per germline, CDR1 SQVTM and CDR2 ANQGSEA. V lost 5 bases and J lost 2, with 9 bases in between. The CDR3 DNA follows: TGCAGCGTTCGGGGGTGGCAAGAGACCCAGTACTTC. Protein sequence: CSVRGWQETQYF.

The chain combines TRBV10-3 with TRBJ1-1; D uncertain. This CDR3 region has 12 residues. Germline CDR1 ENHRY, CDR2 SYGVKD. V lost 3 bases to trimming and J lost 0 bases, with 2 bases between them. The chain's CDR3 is CAISDLNTEAFF. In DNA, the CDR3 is TGTGCCATCAGTGACTTGAACACTGAAGCTTTCTTT.

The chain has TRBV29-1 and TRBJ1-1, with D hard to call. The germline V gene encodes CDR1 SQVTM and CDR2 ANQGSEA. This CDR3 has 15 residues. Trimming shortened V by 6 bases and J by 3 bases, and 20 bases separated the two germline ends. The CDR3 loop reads CSVELLKTSYTEAFF. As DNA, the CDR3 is TGCAGCGTCGAACTCCTGAAAACCAGTTACACTGAAGCTTTCTTT.

For the CDR3, the DNA is TGTGCCAGCAGTTTATTAAAGGGGCAGGGCGATTTCAATCAGCCCCAGCATTTT. Residues: CASSLLKGQGDFNQPQHF. The chain links TRBV28 to TRBJ1-5, with D maybe TRBD1 (5 bases). Trimming cost V 1 base and J 3 bases, with 19 bases left between them. Germline CDR1 is MDHEN and CDR2 is SYDVKM. This CDR3 comprises 18 residues.

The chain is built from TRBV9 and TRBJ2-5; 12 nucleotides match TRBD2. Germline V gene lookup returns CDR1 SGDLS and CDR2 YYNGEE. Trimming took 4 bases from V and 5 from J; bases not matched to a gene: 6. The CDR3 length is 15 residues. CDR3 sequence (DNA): TGTGCCAGCAGCCCGACTAGCGGGGGTGGGGAGACCCAGTACTTC. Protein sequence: CASSPTSGGGETQYF.

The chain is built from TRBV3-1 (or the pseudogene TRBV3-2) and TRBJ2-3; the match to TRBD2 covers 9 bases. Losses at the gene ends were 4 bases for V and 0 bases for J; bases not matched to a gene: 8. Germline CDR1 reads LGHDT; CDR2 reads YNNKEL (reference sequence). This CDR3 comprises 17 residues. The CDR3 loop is CASSLRTSASSTDTQYF. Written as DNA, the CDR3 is TGTGCCAGCAGCCTCCGGACTAGCGCCTCTAGCACAGATACGCAGTATTTT.

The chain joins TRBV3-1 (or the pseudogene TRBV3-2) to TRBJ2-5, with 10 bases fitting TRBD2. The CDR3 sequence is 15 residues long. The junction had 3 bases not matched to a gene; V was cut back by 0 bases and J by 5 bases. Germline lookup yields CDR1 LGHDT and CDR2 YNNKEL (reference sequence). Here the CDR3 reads CASSQDAGLAETQYF. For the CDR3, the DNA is TGTGCCAGCAGCCAAGATGCGGGACTAGCGGAGACCCAGTACTTC.

In DNA, the CDR3 is TGTGCCAGCAGTGGGCAGGGTCATGAGCAGTTCTTC. Protein: CASSGQGHEQFF. The chain combines TRBV12-3 or TRBV12-4 with TRBJ2-1, with D possibly TRBD1 on 5 matching bases. The CDR3 spans 12 residues. Between the trimmed V and J ends, which lost 5 bases and 8 bases, there was a span of 10 bases.

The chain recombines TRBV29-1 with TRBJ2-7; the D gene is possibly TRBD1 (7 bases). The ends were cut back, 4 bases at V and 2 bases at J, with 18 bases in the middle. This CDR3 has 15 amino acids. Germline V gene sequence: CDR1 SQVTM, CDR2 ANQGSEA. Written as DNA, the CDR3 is TGCAGCGTTGGTTCCCCGGCAGGGGGGACCTACGAGCAGTACTTC. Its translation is CSVGSPAGGTYEQYF.

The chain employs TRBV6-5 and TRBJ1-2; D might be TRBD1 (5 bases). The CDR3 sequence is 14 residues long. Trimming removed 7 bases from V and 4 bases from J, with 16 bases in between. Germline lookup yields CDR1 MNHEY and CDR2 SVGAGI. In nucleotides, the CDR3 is TGTGCCAGCACTGGGGGGGGAAAGGGCTATGGCTACACCTTC. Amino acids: CASTGGGKGYGYTF.

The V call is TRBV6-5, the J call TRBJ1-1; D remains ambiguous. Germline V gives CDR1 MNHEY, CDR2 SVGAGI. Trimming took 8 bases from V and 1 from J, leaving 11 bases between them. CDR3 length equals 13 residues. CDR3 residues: CASLLVRNTEAFF. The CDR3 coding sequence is TGTGCCAGCCTTCTAGTCAGGAACACTGAAGCTTTCTTT.

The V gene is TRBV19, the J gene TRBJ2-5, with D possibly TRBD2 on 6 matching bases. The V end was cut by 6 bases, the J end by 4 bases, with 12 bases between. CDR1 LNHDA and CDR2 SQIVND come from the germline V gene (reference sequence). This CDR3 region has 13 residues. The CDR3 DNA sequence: TGTGCCAGTAGGACCACTAGCAGAGAGACCCAGTACTTC. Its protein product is CASRTTSRETQYF.

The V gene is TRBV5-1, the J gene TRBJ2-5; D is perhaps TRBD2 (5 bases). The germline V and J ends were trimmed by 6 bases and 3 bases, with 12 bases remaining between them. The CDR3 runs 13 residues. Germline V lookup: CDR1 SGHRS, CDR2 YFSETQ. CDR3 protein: CASTVRGKETQYF. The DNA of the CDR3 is TGCGCCAGCACCGTCCGAGGGAAAGAGACCCAGTACTTC.

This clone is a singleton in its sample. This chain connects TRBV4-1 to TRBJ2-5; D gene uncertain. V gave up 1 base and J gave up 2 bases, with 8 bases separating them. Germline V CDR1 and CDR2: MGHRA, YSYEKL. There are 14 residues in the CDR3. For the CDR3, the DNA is TGCGCCAGCAGCCAAGGGTCACAGCAAGAGACCCAGTACTTC. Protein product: CASSQGSQQETQYF.

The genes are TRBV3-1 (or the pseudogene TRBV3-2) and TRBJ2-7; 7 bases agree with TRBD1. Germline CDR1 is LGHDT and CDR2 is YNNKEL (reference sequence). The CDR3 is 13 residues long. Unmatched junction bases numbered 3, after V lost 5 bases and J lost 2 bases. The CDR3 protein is CASSYGQAYEQYF. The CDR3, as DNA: TGTGCCAGCAGCTATGGACAGGCCTACGAGCAGTACTTC.

As DNA, the CDR3 is TGTGCCAGCAGCCCCCTAGCGGGGGGGTTAGATACGCAGTATTTT. Protein: CASSPLAGGLDTQYF. This chain connects TRBV3-1 (or the pseudogene TRBV3-2) to TRBJ2-3; TRBD2 agrees at 12 bases. V gave up 4 bases and J gave up 5 bases; unmatched junction bases: 4. Germline V lookup: CDR1 LGHDT, CDR2 YNNKEL (reference sequence). The CDR3 length is 15 residues.

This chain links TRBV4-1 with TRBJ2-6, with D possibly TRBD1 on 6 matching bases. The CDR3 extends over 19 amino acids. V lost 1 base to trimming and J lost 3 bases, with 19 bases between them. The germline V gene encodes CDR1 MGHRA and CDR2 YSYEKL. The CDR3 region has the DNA TGCGCCAGCAGCCAAGGAGTCGCTACAGGGCTGAATGGGGCCAACGTCCTGACTTTC. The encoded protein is CASSQGVATGLNGANVLTF.

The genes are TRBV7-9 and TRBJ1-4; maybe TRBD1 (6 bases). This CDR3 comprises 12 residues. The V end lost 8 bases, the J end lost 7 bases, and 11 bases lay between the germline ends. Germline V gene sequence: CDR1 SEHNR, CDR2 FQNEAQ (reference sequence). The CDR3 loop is CASEQGFEKLFF. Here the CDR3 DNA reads TGTGCCAGCGAACAGGGTTTTGAAAAACTGTTTTTT.

As DNA, the CDR3 is TGTGCCTCTGCGGGGGATCTTCGGGAGACCCAGTACTTC. Protein sequence: CASAGDLRETQYF. The chain employs TRBV6-5 and TRBJ2-5, with 7 bases matching TRBD2. The germline V gene encodes CDR1 MNHEY and CDR2 SVGAGI. Trimming took 11 bases from V and 5 from J; bases not matched to a gene: 11. This CDR3 is 13 amino acids long.

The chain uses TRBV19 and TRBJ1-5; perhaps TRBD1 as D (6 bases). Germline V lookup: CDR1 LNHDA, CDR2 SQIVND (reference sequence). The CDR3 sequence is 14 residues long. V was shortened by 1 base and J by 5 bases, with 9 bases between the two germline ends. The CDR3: CASSIGTAYQPQHF. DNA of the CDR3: TGTGCCAGTAGTATAGGGACAGCTTATCAGCCCCAGCATTTT.

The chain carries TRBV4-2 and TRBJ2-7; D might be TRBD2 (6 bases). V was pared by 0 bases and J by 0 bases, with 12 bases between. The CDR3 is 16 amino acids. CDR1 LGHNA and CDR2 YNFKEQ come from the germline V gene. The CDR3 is CASSQDWGDPSYEQYF. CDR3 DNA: TGTGCCAGCAGCCAAGATTGGGGGGACCCCTCCTACGAGCAGTACTTC.

The CDR3 region is CASSRNSPLHF. The DNA for the CDR3 is TGTGCCAGCAGCCGTAATTCACCCCTCCACTTT. The chain joins TRBV6-5 to TRBJ1-6; D not resolved. This CDR3 comprises 11 residues. The V gene lost 6 bases and the J gene lost 6 bases, with 3 bases spanning the gap. Per the germline V gene, CDR1 is MNHEY and CDR2 is SVGAGI.

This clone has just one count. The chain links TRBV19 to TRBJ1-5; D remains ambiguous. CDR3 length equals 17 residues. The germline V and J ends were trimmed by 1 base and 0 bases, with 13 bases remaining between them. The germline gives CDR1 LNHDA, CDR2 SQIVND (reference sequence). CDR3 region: CASSIARAGNSNQPQHF. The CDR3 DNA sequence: TGTGCCAGTAGTATAGCCCGCGCGGGTAATAGCAATCAGCCCCAGCATTTT.

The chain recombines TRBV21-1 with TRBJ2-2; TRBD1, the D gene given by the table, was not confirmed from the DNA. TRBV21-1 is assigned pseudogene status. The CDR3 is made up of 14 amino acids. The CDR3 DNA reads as TGTGCCAGCAGCTCACAGGGGGCGGTCGGGGAGCTGTTTTTT. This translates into CASSSQGAVGELFF.